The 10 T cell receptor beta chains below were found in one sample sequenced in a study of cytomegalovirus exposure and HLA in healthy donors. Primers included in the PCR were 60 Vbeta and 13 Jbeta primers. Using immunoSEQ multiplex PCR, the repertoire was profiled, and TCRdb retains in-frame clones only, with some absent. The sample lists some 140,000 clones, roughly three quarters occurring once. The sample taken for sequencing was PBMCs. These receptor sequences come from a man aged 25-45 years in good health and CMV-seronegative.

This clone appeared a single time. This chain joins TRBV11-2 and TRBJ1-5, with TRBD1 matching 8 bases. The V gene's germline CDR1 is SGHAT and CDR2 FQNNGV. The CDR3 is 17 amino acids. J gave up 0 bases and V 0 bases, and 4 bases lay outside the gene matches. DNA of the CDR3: TGTGCCAGCAGCTTAGAAGCAGGGGGCTATAGCAATCAGCCCCAGCATTTT. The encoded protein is CASSLEAGGYSNQPQHF. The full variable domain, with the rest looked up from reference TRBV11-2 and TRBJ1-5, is EAGVAQSPRYKIIEKRQSVAFWCNPISGHATLYWYQQILGQGPKLLIQFQNNGVVDDSQLPKDRFSAERLKGVDSTLKIQPAKLEDSAVYLCASSLEAGGYSNQPQHFGDGTRLSIL.

The CDR3 protein is CASSEVRGAANEQFF. CDR3 nucleotides: TGTGCCAGCAGTGAGGTGCGGGGGGCGGCGAATGAGCAGTTCTTC. The chain carries TRBV6-1 and TRBJ2-1, with 8 bases matching TRBD2. The CDR3 has 15 amino acids. The germline V gene has CDR1 MNHNS and CDR2 SASEGT. Losses at the gene ends were 3 bases for V and 7 bases for J; bases not matched to a gene: 8.

CDR3 coding DNA: TGTGCCAGCAGCTTACCCCGAGGGACTAGCGCTGTACCCTACAATGAGCAGTTCTTC. Protein sequence: CASSLPRGTSAVPYNEQFF. The V gene is TRBV11-2, the J gene TRBJ2-1; 10 nucleotides align to TRBD2. CDR1 and CDR2 from the germline V gene are SGHAT and FQNNGV. With V trimmed by 2 bases and J by 2 bases, 12 bases remained unmatched. The CDR3 totals 19 residues.

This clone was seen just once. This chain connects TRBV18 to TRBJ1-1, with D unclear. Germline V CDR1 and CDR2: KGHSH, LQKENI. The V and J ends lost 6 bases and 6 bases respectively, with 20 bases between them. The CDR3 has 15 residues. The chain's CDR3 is CASSDTTDPAAEAFF. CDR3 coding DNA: TGTGCCAGCTCCGACACCACTGACCCCGCCGCTGAAGCTTTCTTT.

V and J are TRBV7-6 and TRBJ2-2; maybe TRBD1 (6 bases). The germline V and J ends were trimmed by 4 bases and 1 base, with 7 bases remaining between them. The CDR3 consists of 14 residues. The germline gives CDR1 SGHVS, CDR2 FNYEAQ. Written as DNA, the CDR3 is TGTGCCAGCAGCTCGGGACAGAACACCGGGGAGCTGTTTTTT. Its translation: CASSSGQNTGELFF.

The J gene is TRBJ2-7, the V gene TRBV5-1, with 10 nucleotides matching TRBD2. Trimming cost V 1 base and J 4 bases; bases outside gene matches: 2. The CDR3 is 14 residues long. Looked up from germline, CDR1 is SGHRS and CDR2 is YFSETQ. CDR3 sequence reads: CASSLQREGYEQYF. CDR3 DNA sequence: TGCGCCAGCAGCTTGCAGCGGGAGGGTTACGAGCAGTACTTC.

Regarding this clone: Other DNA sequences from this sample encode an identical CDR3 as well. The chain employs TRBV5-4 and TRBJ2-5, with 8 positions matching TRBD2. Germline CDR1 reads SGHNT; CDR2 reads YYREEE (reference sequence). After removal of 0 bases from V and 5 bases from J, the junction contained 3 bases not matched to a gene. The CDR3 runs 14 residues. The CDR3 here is CASSLEGLDETQYF. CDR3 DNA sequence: TGTGCCAGCAGCTTGGAGGGACTAGACGAGACCCAGTACTTC.

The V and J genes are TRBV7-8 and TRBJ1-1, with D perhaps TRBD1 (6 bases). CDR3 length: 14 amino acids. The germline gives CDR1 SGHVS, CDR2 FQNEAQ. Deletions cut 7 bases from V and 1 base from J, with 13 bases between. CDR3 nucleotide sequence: TGTGCCAGCAACACAAGAGGGGGGAACACTGAAGCTTTCTTT. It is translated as CASNTRGGNTEAFF. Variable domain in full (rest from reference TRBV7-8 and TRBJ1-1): GAGVSQSPRYKVAKRGQDVALRCDPISGHVSLFWYQQALGQGPEFLTYFQNEAQLDKSGLPSDRFFAERPEGSVSTLKIQRTQQEDSAVYLCASNTRGGNTEAFFGQGTRLTVV.

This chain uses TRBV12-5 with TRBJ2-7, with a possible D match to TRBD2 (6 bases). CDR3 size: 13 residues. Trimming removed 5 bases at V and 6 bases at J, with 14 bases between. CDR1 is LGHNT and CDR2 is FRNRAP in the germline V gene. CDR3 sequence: CASGGGVSLEQYF. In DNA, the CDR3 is TGTGCTAGTGGTGGCGGGGTATCCCTCGAGCAGTACTTC.

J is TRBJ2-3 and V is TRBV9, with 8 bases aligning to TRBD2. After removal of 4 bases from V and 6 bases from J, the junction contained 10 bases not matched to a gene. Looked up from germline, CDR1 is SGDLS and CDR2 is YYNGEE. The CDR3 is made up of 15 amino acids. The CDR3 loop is CASSPREGPFDTQYF. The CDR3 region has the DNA TGTGCCAGCAGCCCCCGGGAGGGCCCCTTCGATACGCAGTATTTT.